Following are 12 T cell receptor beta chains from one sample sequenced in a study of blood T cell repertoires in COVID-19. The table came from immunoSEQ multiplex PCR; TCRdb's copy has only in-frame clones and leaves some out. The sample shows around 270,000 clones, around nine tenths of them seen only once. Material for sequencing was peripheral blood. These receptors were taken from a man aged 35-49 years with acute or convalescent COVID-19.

Here the CDR3 reads CASSESSGGYEKLFF. CDR3 DNA: TGCGCCAGCAGTGAGTCGTCAGGGGGCTATGAAAAACTGTTTTTT. The chain has TRBV10-2 and TRBJ1-4; 8 bases line up with TRBD1. Trimming removed 0 bases from V and 6 bases from J; junction bases left unmatched: 3. The V gene's germline CDR1 is WSHSY and CDR2 SAAADI. The CDR3 covers 15 residues.

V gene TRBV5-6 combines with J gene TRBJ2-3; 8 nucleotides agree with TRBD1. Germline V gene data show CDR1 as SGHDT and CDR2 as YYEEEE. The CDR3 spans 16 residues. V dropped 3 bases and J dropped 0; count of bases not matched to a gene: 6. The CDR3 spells CASSSGTGRSTDTQYF. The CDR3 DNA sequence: TGTGCCAGCAGCTCCGGGACAGGAAGGAGCACAGATACGCAGTATTTT. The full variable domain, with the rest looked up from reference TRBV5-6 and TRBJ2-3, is DAGVTQSPTHLIKTRGQQVTLRCSPKSGHDTVSWYQQALGQGPQFIFQYYEEEERQRGNFPDRFSGHQFPNYSSELNVNALLLGDSALYLCASSSGTGRSTDTQYFGPGTRLTVL.

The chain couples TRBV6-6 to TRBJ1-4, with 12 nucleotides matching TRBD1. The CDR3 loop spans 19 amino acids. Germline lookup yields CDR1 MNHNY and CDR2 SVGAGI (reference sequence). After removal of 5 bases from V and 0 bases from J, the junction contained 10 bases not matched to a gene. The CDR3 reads CASSLRPGQGAATNEKLFF. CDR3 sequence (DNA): TGTGCCAGCAGTCTCCGACCGGGACAGGGGGCAGCAACTAATGAAAAACTGTTTTTT.

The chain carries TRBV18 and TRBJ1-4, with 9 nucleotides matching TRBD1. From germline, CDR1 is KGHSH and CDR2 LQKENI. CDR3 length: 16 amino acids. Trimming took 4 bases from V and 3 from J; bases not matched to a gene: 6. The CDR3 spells CASSLQQGAANEKLFF. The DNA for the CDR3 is TGTGCCAGCTCACTCCAACAGGGGGCTGCTAATGAAAAACTGTTTTTT.

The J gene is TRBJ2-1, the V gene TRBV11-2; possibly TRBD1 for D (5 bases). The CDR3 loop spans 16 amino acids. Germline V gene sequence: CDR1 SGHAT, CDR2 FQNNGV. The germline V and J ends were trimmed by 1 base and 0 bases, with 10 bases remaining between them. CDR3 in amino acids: CASSLARQSSYNEQFF. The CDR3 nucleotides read TGTGCCAGCAGCTTAGCGCGACAGAGCTCCTACAATGAGCAGTTCTTC.

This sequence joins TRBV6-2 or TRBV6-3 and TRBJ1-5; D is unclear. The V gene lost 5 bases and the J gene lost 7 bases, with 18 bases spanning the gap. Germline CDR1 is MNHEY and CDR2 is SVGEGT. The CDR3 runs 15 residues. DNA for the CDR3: TGTGCCAGCAGTCCCGGGGAGGACCCCGGGCAGCCCCAGCATTTT. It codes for CASSPGEDPGQPQHF.

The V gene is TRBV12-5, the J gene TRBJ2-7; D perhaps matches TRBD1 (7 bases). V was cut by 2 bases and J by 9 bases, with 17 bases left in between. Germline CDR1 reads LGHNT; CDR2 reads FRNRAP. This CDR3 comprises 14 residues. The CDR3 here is CASGLFRGEFGQYF. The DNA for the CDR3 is TGTGCTAGTGGTTTGTTCAGGGGGGAATTCGGGCAGTACTTC.

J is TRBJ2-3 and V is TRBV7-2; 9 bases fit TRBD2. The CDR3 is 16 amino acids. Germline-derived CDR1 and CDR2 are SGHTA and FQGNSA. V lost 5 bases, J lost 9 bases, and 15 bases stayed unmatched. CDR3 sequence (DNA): TGTGCCAGCAGCGCGAGGGCGGGGGGGACTTTTGGAACGCAGTATTTT. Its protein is CASSARAGGTFGTQYF.

CDR3 protein: CASSERGRAFF. In nucleotides, the CDR3 is TGTGCCAGCAGTGAACGGGGAAGAGCTTTCTTT. The gene calls are TRBV2 and TRBJ1-1, with D unresolved. V was clipped by 2 bases and J by 10 bases, with 8 bases between them. The CDR3 is 11 amino acids. From germline, CDR1 is SNHLY and CDR2 FYNNEI.

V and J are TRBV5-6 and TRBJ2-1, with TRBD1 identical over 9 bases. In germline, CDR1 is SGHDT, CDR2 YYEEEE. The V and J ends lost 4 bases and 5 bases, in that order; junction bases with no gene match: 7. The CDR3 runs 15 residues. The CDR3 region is CASSLGTGNNNEQFF. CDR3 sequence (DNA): TGTGCCAGCAGCCTCGGGACAGGGAACAACAATGAGCAGTTCTTC.

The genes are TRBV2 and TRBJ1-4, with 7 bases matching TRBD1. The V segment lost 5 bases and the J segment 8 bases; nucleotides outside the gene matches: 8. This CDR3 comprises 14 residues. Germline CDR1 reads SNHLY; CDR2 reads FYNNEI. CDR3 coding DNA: TGTGCCAGCAGTTTAAACAGGGGCGGAGAAAAACTGTTTTTT. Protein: CASSLNRGGEKLFF.

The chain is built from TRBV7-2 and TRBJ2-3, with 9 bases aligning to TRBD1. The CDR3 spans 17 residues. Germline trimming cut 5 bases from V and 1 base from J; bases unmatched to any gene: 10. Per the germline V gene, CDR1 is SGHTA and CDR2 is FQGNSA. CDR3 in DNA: TGTGCCAGCAGCGAGAGGGGGACAGGGTCCCGCACAGATACGCAGTATTTT. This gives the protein CASSERGTGSRTDTQYF.